This TCR beta chain was captured in a study of blood T cell repertoires in COVID-19. Study as a whole: Both acute and convalescent COVID-19 samples were obtained from the United States, Italy and Spain. Sample material is recorded as cDNA or gDNA derived from T cells, B-cell-depleted T cells, or PBMCs.

CDR3 size: 12 residues. Germline-derived CDR1 and CDR2 are LGHNT and FRNRAP. V shed 1 base and J shed 9 bases, with 10 bases lying between them. How the authors handled the data: For nucleated cells, counts were estimated from reference gene primer amplification. Data came from immunoSEQ multiplex PCR; TCRdb stores just in-frame clones and leaves some out. V and J calls and clone size are copied from that table; D and trimming were computed from the DNA. The sample records under 110,000 clones, roughly 85% being singletons. Specimen: peripheral blood. The V call is TRBV12-5, the J call TRBJ2-7; perhaps TRBD1 as D (5 bases). This receptor was obtained from a woman aged 70-85 years with active or convalescent COVID-19. CDR3 nucleotide sequence: TGTGCTAGTGGTTTGGACTGGGGCGGGCAGTACTTC. This translates into CASGLDWGGQYF. The variable domain in full, with the rest retrieved from reference TRBV12-5 and TRBJ2-7, is DARVTQTPRHKVTEMGQEVTMRCQPILGHNTVFWYRQTMMQGLELLAYFRNRAPLDDSGMPKDRFSAEMPDATLATLKIQPSEPRDSAVYFCASGLDWGGQYFGPGTRLTVT.